Listed below are T cell receptor beta chains from one sample, sequenced in a study of control samples from healthy donors and cancer patients. Using immunoSEQ multiplex PCR, the repertoire was profiled, and TCRdb retains in-frame clones only, with some absent. The data show around 150,000 clones, approximately 96% seen once. The specimen was blood. These receptors all come from a woman aged 25 to 39 in good health. The CDR3 runs from the conserved cysteine through the conserved F or W. D genes are given only for firm matches. Clone size is stated in some rows and not others, as once, few, many or a class when expanded.

D,size,J,V,DNA,CDR3
NA,NA,TRBJ2-1,TRBV14,TGTGCCAGCAGCCATATAGGATACAATGAGCAGTTCTTC,CASSHIGYNEQFF
NA,NA,TRBJ1-1,TRBV9,TGTGCCAGCAGCGTAGGCTCACACGGACTCACTGAAGCTTTCTTT,CASSVGSHGLTEAFF
NA,NA,TRBJ2-1,TRBV6-5,TGTGCCAGCAAGTTTCTAGCTTTCTCCTACAATGAGCAGTTCTTC,CASKFLAFSYNEQFF
TRBD1,NA,TRBJ1-1,TRBV4-1,TGCGCCAGCAGCCCCCGGGACAGGGGGTCGAGGACTGAAGCTTTCTTT,CASSPRDRGSRTEAFF
TRBD1,NA,TRBJ2-2,TRBV19,TGTGCCAGTAGTATTACCCCCCCTCGGGACAGGGTATACACCGGGGAGCTGTTTTTT,CASSITPPRDRVYTGELFF
TRBD1,NA,TRBJ1-6,TRBV27,TGTGCCAGCAACAGGGGGAATTCACCCCTCCACTTT,CASNRGNSPLHF
NA,once,TRBJ2-2,TRBV3-1/TRBV3-2,TGTGCCAGCAGCCAAGGGGTCGGGGAGCTGTTTTTT,CASSQGVGELFF
NA,NA,TRBJ1-3,TRBV4-1,TGCGCCAGCAGCCAAGATCGGGGGGCCCAACTTTCTGGAAACACCATATATTTT,CASSQDRGAQLSGNTIYF
NA,once,TRBJ2-7,TRBV19,TGTGCCAGTAGTATAGGCCATACCTACGAGCAGTACTTC,CASSIGHTYEQYF
NA,NA,TRBJ2-3,TRBV30,TGTGCCTGGAGTGTACTGAGCACAGATACGCAGTATTTT,CAWSVLSTDTQYF
NA,NA,TRBJ1-5,TRBV28,TGTGCCAGCAGATCCCCCGGGCCATATAGCAATCAGCCCCAGCATTTT,CASRSPGPYSNQPQHF
TRBD1,NA,TRBJ1-1,TRBV6-4,TGTGCCAGCAATGATCACGTGGACAGGGAAGGTACTGAAGCTTTCTTT,CASNDHVDREGTEAFF
NA,NA,TRBJ1-5,TRBV28,TGTGCCAGCAGCATCGATACAGGGTATGATCAGCCCCAGCATTTT,CASSIDTGYDQPQHF
NA,NA,TRBJ1-1,TRBV6-5,TGTGCCAGCAGTTACTCAGGAGGACCTACGGGAGCTTTCTTT,CASSYSGGPTGAFF
TRBD1,NA,TRBJ1-5,TRBV6-1,TGTGCCAGCAGTGAAGACAGGGGGATTCGCAATCAGCCCCAGCATTTT,CASSEDRGIRNQPQHF
TRBD1,NA,TRBJ2-2,TRBV30,TGTGCCTGGGGAGAACTCGGGACAGCCCTTCCCGGGGAGCTGTTTTTT,CAWGELGTALPGELFF
TRBD1,once,TRBJ2-3,TRBV24-1,TGTGCCACCAGTGAACGACAGGGTGGTAGGTTGACAGATACGCAGTATTTT,CATSERQGGRLTDTQYF
NA,NA,TRBJ1-3,TRBV27,TGTGCCAGCAGTTTAACCAGCGGGTACTCTGGAAACACCATATATTTT,CASSLTSGYSGNTIYF
TRBD1,NA,TRBJ2-7,TRBV28,TGTGCCAGCAGGAGACAGGGGAGTTGGGACGAGCAGTACTTC,CASRRQGSWDEQYF
NA,NA,TRBJ1-1,TRBV2,TGTGCCAGCAGCGCCGGGTGGGGAGCTTTCTTT,CASSAGWGAFF
NA,NA,TRBJ1-2,TRBV10-2,TGCGCCAGCAGACAAACGGACGTTAACTATGGCTACACCTTC,CASRQTDVNYGYTF
TRBD1,NA,TRBJ1-2,TRBV3-1/TRBV3-2,TGTGCCAGCAGCTCGGACAGGGTGTATGGCTACACCTTC,CASSSDRVYGYTF
NA,NA,TRBJ1-1,TRBV30,TGTGCCTGGAGTTTGGTAGAGAACACTGAAGCTTTCTTT,CAWSLVENTEAFF
TRBD2,NA,TRBJ2-3,TRBV28,TGTGCCAGCAGCGAAGTCGGGCTAGCGGGAAAAAAGGGTGCAGATACGCAGTATTTT,CASSEVGLAGKKGADTQYF
NA,NA,TRBJ1-1,TRBV7-3,TGTGCCAGCAGCTTAGATGGACTCCAAGCTTTCTTT,CASSLDGLQAFF
TRBD1,NA,TRBJ2-7,TRBV10-2,TGCGCCAGCAGTGAGTTGGACAGGGGCCCCTCCTACGAGCAGTACTTC,CASSELDRGPSYEQYF
NA,NA,TRBJ1-2,TRBV3-1/TRBV3-2,TGTGCCAGCAGCCAAGATTCTGCAGGGAACTATGGCTACACCTTC,CASSQDSAGNYGYTF